This T cell receptor beta chain was retrieved from a study of technical replicates of blood from a few donors. Measured with immunoSEQ multiplex PCR; TCRdb has only the in-frame clones, and not every one. The sample yields 74,000 or so clones, 96% seen once. This CDR3 region has 15 residues. Deletions cut 8 bases from V and 1 base from J, with 16 bases between. Germline CDR1 MNHEY, CDR2 SMNVEV (reference sequence). The origin of this receptor is a human donor in good health. Sequences were obtained from T cells isolated from PBMCs. The chain has TRBV27 and TRBJ2-3, with D possibly being TRBD1 (6 bases). CDR3 in DNA: TGTGCCAGCCTCTCTTTGGACAGAGGCACAGATACGCAGTATTTT. It encodes CASLSLDRGTDTQYF.